These 9 T cell receptor beta chains originate from one sample sequenced in a study of cytomegalovirus exposure and HLA in healthy donors (dated by TCRdb to the late 2010s). Library preparation used the immunoSEQ multiplex PCR assay. The multiplex PCR relied on a mix of 60 forward primers for TCR Vbeta segments and 13 reverse primers for TCR Jbeta segments. The table comes from immuneACCESS by way of TCRdb, which keeps in-frame sequences with V and J called. Part of the clones is missing from these tables; in studies checked, under half for an unresolved V gene and the rest for unknown reasons. The sample contains 96,000 or so clones, roughly 74% of them found a single time. Together, the top ten hold 14% of the sample. The sample consisted of PBMCs. The receptors here all came from a woman between 65 and 79 years old in good health and CMV-seropositive.

This clone has a single count. The chain joins TRBV27 to TRBJ1-4; no clear D. The CDR3 runs 17 residues. With 1 base removed from V and 0 bases from J, the gap between germline ends came to 12 bases. Germline loops: CDR1 MNHEY, CDR2 SMNVEV (reference sequence). The CDR3 nucleotides are TGTGCCAGCAGTTTATTTGCAGAATATGCAACTAATGAAAAACTGTTTTTT. Amino acids: CASSLFAEYATNEKLFF.

The chain uses TRBV19 and TRBJ1-6; D unresolved. With 3 bases removed from V and 4 bases from J, the gap between germline ends came to 10 bases. This CDR3 spans 15 amino acids. Germline lookup yields CDR1 LNHDA and CDR2 SQIVND (reference sequence). The CDR3 protein is CASSIQEGYNSPLHF. CDR3 in DNA: TGTGCCAGTAGTATCCAAGAGGGATATAATTCACCCCTCCACTTT.

J is TRBJ1-5 and V is TRBV19; a weak D match, TRBD1 (5 bases). V was shortened by 2 bases and J by 6 bases, with 14 bases between the two germline ends. The CDR3 is 15 amino acids. Germline CDR1 reads LNHDA; CDR2 reads SQIVND (reference sequence). CDR3 bases: TGTGCCAGTAGTATAAAACCCAGGGTACGTCAGCCCCAGCATTTT. Encoded protein: CASSIKPRVRQPQHF.

The rearrangement joins TRBV6-5 to TRBJ2-7; 8 bases are a match to TRBD1. The germline CDR1 and CDR2 sequences are MNHEY and SVGAGI. This CDR3 comprises 13 residues. J lost 3 bases, V lost 5 bases, and 3 bases had no gene match. The CDR3 reads CASSPTGDYEQYF. Written as DNA, the CDR3 is TGTGCCAGCAGTCCGACAGGGGACTACGAGCAGTACTTC.

This rearrangement joins TRBV27 to TRBJ2-7; the match to TRBD1 covers 8 bases. V was pared by 6 bases and J by 6 bases, with 10 bases of the junction left unmatched. CDR1 MNHEY and CDR2 SMNVEV come from the germline V gene (reference sequence). The CDR3 extends over 14 amino acids. CDR3 in DNA: TGTGCCAGCAGATCAACAGGGGGTCGTGGCGAGCAGTACTTC. The encoded protein is CASRSTGGRGEQYF.

The chain combines TRBV9 with TRBJ2-1; D may be TRBD1 (5 bases). The V end lost 4 bases, the J end lost 3 bases, and 14 bases lay between the germline ends. CDR1 and CDR2 from the germline V gene are SGDLS and YYNGEE. The CDR3 totals 15 residues. The CDR3 DNA reads TGTGCCAGCAGCAGGGGCCTCGGCGACTACAATGAGCAGTTCTTC. Translation: CASSRGLGDYNEQFF.

The chain joins TRBV7-8 to TRBJ2-5; unclear D gene. This CDR3 has 14 residues. The V end was cut by 5 bases, the J end by 5 bases, with 15 bases between. From germline, CDR1 is SGHVS and CDR2 FQNEAQ. The CDR3 nucleotides are TGTGCCAGCAGCCGAGACACGTCTGGTGAGACCCAGTACTTC. Protein product: CASSRDTSGETQYF.

V gene TRBV9 combines with J gene TRBJ1-3, with 7 nucleotides matching TRBD1. V dropped 6 bases and J dropped 0; count of bases not matched to a gene: 12. Germline CDR1 and CDR2: SGDLS and YYNGEE. The CDR3 has 17 amino acids. In nucleotides, the CDR3 is TGTGCCAGCACCCCCCAACAGGGGACGAGCTCTGGAAACACCATATATTTT. This codes for CASTPQQGTSSGNTIYF.

In its sample, this clone was seen once. The rearrangement joins TRBV5-1 to TRBJ2-3; 8 bases fit TRBD1. The V gene end was trimmed by 3 bases and the J gene end by 1 base; junction bases not matched to a gene: 10. The germline gives CDR1 SGHRS, CDR2 YFSETQ. The CDR3 runs 17 residues. CDR3 sequence reads: CASSWDRIFRGTDTQYF. The CDR3 DNA reads as TGCGCCAGCAGCTGGGACAGGATCTTTCGGGGCACAGATACGCAGTATTTT.